One and the same sample provided the 14 T cell receptor beta chains below, sequenced in a study of blood T cell repertoires in COVID-19. This table comes from immunoSEQ multiplex PCR, and its TCRdb copy is limited to in-frame clones, with some not included. The repertoire includes about 180,000 clones, roughly 88% of them detected once, and roughly 9% sits in the top ten. Source material: PBMCs or T cells enriched from blood (not recorded which). These receptors came from a woman between 18 and 29 years old who had recovered from COVID-19.

This clone has just one count. The genes are TRBV14 and TRBJ1-2; D perhaps matches TRBD1 (5 bases). Looked up from germline, CDR1 is SGHDN and CDR2 is FVKESK. Trimming shortened V by 1 base and J by 5 bases, and 20 bases separated the two germline ends. CDR3 size: 17 residues. CDR3 nucleotides: TGTGCCAGCAGCCAAGGGGACTCCGGAAGGATATGGTATGGCTACACCTTC. Protein sequence: CASSQGDSGRIWYGYTF.

The chain couples TRBV30 to TRBJ2-3, with 13 bases identical to TRBD2. Germline CDR1 reads GTSNPN; CDR2 reads SVGIG (reference sequence). This CDR3 region has 15 residues. Losses at the gene ends were 0 bases for V and 3 bases for J; bases not matched to a gene: 0. CDR3 sequence reads: CAWSVLAGGTDTQYF. CDR3 DNA: TGTGCCTGGAGTGTACTAGCGGGAGGGACAGATACGCAGTATTTT.

V is TRBV5-5 and J is TRBJ1-1; a weak D match, TRBD1 (6 bases). Between the trimmed V and J ends, which lost 5 bases and 3 bases, there was a span of 20 bases. This CDR3 is 16 amino acids long. The germline gives CDR1 SGHKS, CDR2 YYEKEE (reference sequence). CDR3 sequence: CASSYVLGAADTEAFF. CDR3 nucleotides: TGTGCCAGCAGTTACGTACTGGGGGCAGCTGACACTGAAGCTTTCTTT.

The genes are TRBV19 and TRBJ1-2; 8 bases map to TRBD1. In germline, CDR1 is LNHDA, CDR2 SQIVND (reference sequence). The CDR3 has 14 amino acids. V lost 5 bases and J lost 7; bases outside the gene matches: 9. The CDR3 here is CASSYGTGFGGYTF. The CDR3 region has the DNA TGTGCCAGTAGTTATGGGACAGGCTTTGGTGGCTACACCTTC.

The chain links TRBV5-1 to TRBJ2-1; D not resolved. V lost 4 bases and J 6 bases, leaving 8 bases between the germline ends. Per germline, CDR1 SGHRS and CDR2 YFSETQ. This CDR3 region has 12 residues. The CDR3 loop is CASSTPGNEQFF. The DNA of the CDR3 is TGCGCCAGCAGCACCCCGGGCAATGAGCAGTTCTTC. Supplemented by reference TRBV5-1 and TRBJ2-1, the full variable domain reads KAGVTQTPRYLIKTRGQQVTLSCSPISGHRSVSWYQQTPGQGLQFLFEYFSETQRNKGNFPGRFSGRQFSNSRSEMNVSTLELGDSALYLCASSTPGNEQFFGPGTRLTVL.

V and J are TRBV5-8 and TRBJ1-1, with D possibly being TRBD1 (6 bases). Germline V gene data show CDR1 as SGHTS and CDR2 as YDEGEE. The CDR3 has 15 amino acids. V was shortened by 0 bases and J by 4 bases, with 13 bases between the two germline ends. The DNA of the CDR3 is TGTGCCAGCAGCTTGGCCTTGGGAGGGGGCACTGAAGCTTTCTTT. Protein: CASSLALGGGTEAFF.

This chain joins TRBV28 and TRBJ1-1; no reliable D call. Per germline, CDR1 MDHEN and CDR2 SYDVKM. The V and J ends lost 7 bases and 1 base respectively, with 13 bases between them. The CDR3 runs to 14 residues. The CDR3: CASIEAVGNTEAFF. CDR3 nucleotides: TGTGCCAGCATCGAAGCGGTAGGGAACACTGAAGCTTTCTTT.

The V gene is TRBV28, the J gene TRBJ1-5; no clear D gene. Trimming cost V 2 bases and J 2 bases, with 7 bases left between them. This CDR3 comprises 14 residues. CDR1 is MDHEN, CDR2 SYDVKM, per germline. The CDR3 loop reads CASSLSDRNQPQHF. CDR3 DNA sequence: TGTGCCAGCAGTTTAAGCGACCGCAATCAGCCCCAGCATTTT.

The rearrangement joins TRBV2 to TRBJ2-3, with D possibly being TRBD1 (6 bases). From germline, CDR1 is SNHLY and CDR2 FYNNEI. V gave up 5 bases and J gave up 6 bases, with 18 bases separating them. CDR3 length: 15 residues. The CDR3 sequence: CASSSTGFSEDTQYF. CDR3 DNA: TGTGCCAGCAGTAGTACAGGGTTTTCAGAGGATACGCAGTATTTT.

This rearrangement joins TRBV6-1 to TRBJ2-1; D not resolved. Germline V gives CDR1 MNHNS, CDR2 SASEGT. The CDR3 sequence is 12 residues long. V lost 1 base and J 8 bases, leaving 6 bases between the germline ends. The CDR3 loop is CASSEGRDEQFF. DNA for the CDR3: TGTGCCAGCAGTGAAGGACGGGATGAGCAGTTCTTC.

The chain combines TRBV7-2 with TRBJ2-2; D call uncertain. This CDR3 has 15 amino acids. Trimming took 7 bases from V and 5 from J, leaving 17 bases between them. Germline lookup yields CDR1 SGHTA and CDR2 FQGNSA. The CDR3 reads CASTPAYHGTGELFF. The CDR3 DNA reads TGTGCCAGCACTCCGGCCTACCACGGGACCGGGGAGCTGTTTTTT.

The chain is built from TRBV2 and TRBJ1-5; TRBD1 matches at 8 bases. V lost 9 bases, J lost 8 bases, and 12 bases stayed unmatched. The CDR3 runs to 14 residues. The germline CDR1 and CDR2 sequences are SNHLY and FYNNEI. CDR3 residues: CASSGQGALEPQHF. As DNA, the CDR3 is TGTGCCAGTTCTGGACAGGGAGCTTTGGAGCCCCAGCATTTT.

This clone has just a few counts. V is TRBV6-5 and J is TRBJ1-3, with D possibly TRBD1 on 6 matching bases. CDR1 MNHEY and CDR2 SVGAGI come from the germline V gene. The CDR3 is made up of 16 amino acids. The V end was cut by 2 bases, the J end by 3 bases, with 14 bases between. CDR3 residues: CASSYRGASLGNTIYF. CDR3 DNA: TGTGCCAGCAGTTACCGGGGGGCATCACTTGGAAACACCATATATTTT.

The V and J genes are TRBV7-2 and TRBJ1-1, with D possibly being TRBD1 (5 bases). V shed 2 bases and J shed 4 bases, with 11 bases lying between them. The CDR3 spans 14 residues. Germline V gene data show CDR1 as SGHTA and CDR2 as FQGNSA. DNA for the CDR3: TGTGCCAGCAGCTTACAGGGTTTAGGCACTGAAGCTTTCTTT. The encoded protein is CASSLQGLGTEAFF.